Listed below are T cell receptor beta chains from one sample, sequenced in a study of early T cells in non-severe SARS-CoV-2 infection. TCRdb itself ran the 5' RACE reads through MiXCR, one entry per CDR3 protein. The data show approximately 39,000 distinct CDR3 sequences, with about 4.5% seen just once and around 16% held by the top ten. The sequenced sample consisted of whole blood. The source of these receptors is an adult who was a healthcare worker with PCR-confirmed SARS-CoV-2 infection or an uninfected control (not recorded which). Each CDR3 is given with its conserved first and last residue. Each record gives: D gene, J gene, clone size, V gene, CDR3 protein, CDR3 DNA. A D gene is named only where the DNA matches it firmly. Clone size is given for some rows only: seen once, a few or many times, or a class if the clone is expanded.

d_gene: NA
j_gene: TRBJ2-1
abundance: many
v_gene: TRBV7-9
CDR3aa: CASSLFGGHNEQFF
CDR3nt: TGTGCCAGCAGCTTATTCGGGGGACACAATGAGCAGTTCTTC

d_gene: NA
j_gene: TRBJ2-7
abundance: few
v_gene: TRBV3-1
CDR3aa: CASSPSRVGEQYF
CDR3nt: TGTGCCAGCAGTCCAAGCCGTGTTGGGGAGCAGTACTTC

d_gene: NA
j_gene: TRBJ2-5
abundance: many
v_gene: TRBV4-1
CDR3aa: CASSQGVGIAAEETQYF
CDR3nt: TGCGCCAGCAGCCAAGGGGTTGGCATAGCGGCAGAAGAGACCCAGTACTTC

d_gene: TRBD1
j_gene: TRBJ1-2
abundance: many
v_gene: TRBV30
CDR3aa: CAWSKDREGYTF
CDR3nt: TGTGCCTGGAGTAAAGACAGGGAAGGCTACACCTTC

d_gene: TRBD2
j_gene: TRBJ2-5
abundance: many
v_gene: TRBV7-3
CDR3aa: CASSLAGRGQETQYF
CDR3nt: TGTGCCAGCAGTCTAGCGGGACGGGGCCAAGAGACCCAGTACTTC

d_gene: NA
j_gene: TRBJ1-2
abundance: many
v_gene: TRBV3-1
CDR3aa: CASSQGGSGYTF
CDR3nt: TGTGCCAGCAGCCAAGGAGGTTCCGGCTACACCTTC

d_gene: NA
j_gene: TRBJ2-5
abundance: many
v_gene: TRBV28
CDR3aa: CASGGLPNSQYF
CDR3nt: TGTGCCAGCGGAGGACTACCCAACTCCCAGTACTTC

d_gene: NA
j_gene: TRBJ2-5
abundance: many
v_gene: TRBV30
CDR3aa: CAWSAARGETQYF
CDR3nt: TGTGCCTGGAGTGCGGCGAGGGGAGAGACCCAGTACTTC

d_gene: NA
j_gene: TRBJ2-7
abundance: few
v_gene: TRBV7-8
CDR3aa: CASSLVASEQYF
CDR3nt: TGTGCCAGCAGCTTAGTTGCCTCCGAGCAGTACTTC

d_gene: NA
j_gene: TRBJ1-1
abundance: many
v_gene: TRBV5-4
CDR3aa: CASSLQGSNTEAFF
CDR3nt: TGTGCCAGCAGCTTACAGGGATCGAACACTGAAGCTTTCTTT

d_gene: NA
j_gene: TRBJ1-5
abundance: many
v_gene: TRBV12-3/TRBV12-4
CDR3aa: CASSILDRSNQPQHF
CDR3nt: TGTGCCAGCAGTATCTTGGACAGAAGCAATCAGCCCCAGCATTTT

d_gene: NA
j_gene: TRBJ1-2
abundance: many
v_gene: TRBV3-1
CDR3aa: CASSWARQGGYTF
CDR3nt: TGTGCCAGCAGCTGGGCCCGGCAGGGCGGCTACACCTTC

d_gene: NA
j_gene: TRBJ1-1
abundance: many
v_gene: TRBV5-5
CDR3aa: CASSLGLGRNTEAFF
CDR3nt: TGTGCCAGCAGCTTGGGTCTGGGAAGGAACACTGAAGCTTTCTTT

d_gene: NA
j_gene: TRBJ2-5
abundance: many
v_gene: TRBV7-9
CDR3aa: CASSQSLSQETQYF
CDR3nt: TGTGCCAGCAGCCAATCCTTGAGCCAAGAGACCCAGTACTTC

d_gene: TRBD1
j_gene: TRBJ1-2
abundance: many
v_gene: TRBV5-4
CDR3aa: CASSLPGQGGGYTF
CDR3nt: TGTGCCAGCAGCCTACCTGGACAGGGTGGAGGCTACACCTTC

d_gene: NA
j_gene: TRBJ1-3
abundance: many
v_gene: TRBV7-9
CDR3aa: CASSLGGHIGNTIYF
CDR3nt: TGTGCCAGCAGCTTAGGAGGGCACATTGGAAACACCATATATTTT

d_gene: NA
j_gene: TRBJ1-6
abundance: few
v_gene: TRBV5-1
CDR3aa: CASSSGSYNSPLHF
CDR3nt: TGCGCCAGCAGCTCGGGCTCCTATAATTCACCCCTCCACTTT

d_gene: NA
j_gene: TRBJ1-5
abundance: many
v_gene: TRBV20-1
CDR3aa: CSARDGTTPGGNQPQHF
CDR3nt: TGCAGTGCTAGAGACGGAACCACCCCGGGTGGCAATCAGCCCCAGCATTTT

d_gene: TRBD1
j_gene: TRBJ1-3
abundance: many
v_gene: TRBV7-9
CDR3aa: CASSLVTGTGINTIYF
CDR3nt: TGTGCCAGCAGCTTAGTCACCGGGACAGGGATAAACACCATATATTTT

d_gene: NA
j_gene: TRBJ1-2
abundance: NA
v_gene: TRBV29-1
CDR3aa: CSVAAGVSDYGYTF
CDR3nt: TGCAGCGTTGCAGCAGGGGTATCTGACTATGGCTACACCTTC

d_gene: TRBD2
j_gene: TRBJ2-7
abundance: few
v_gene: TRBV5-1
CDR3aa: CASSFPSGGATEQYF
CDR3nt: TGCGCCAGCAGCTTTCCTAGCGGGGGGGCGACCGAGCAGTACTTC

d_gene: TRBD1
j_gene: TRBJ1-2
abundance: many
v_gene: TRBV5-6
CDR3aa: CASSTRQGDGYTF
CDR3nt: TGTGCCAGCAGCACCCGACAGGGCGATGGCTACACCTTC

d_gene: NA
j_gene: TRBJ1-2
abundance: many
v_gene: TRBV6-5
CDR3aa: CASSRTHRGPYGYTF
CDR3nt: TGTGCCAGCAGCCGCACCCACAGAGGGCCCTATGGCTACACCTTC

d_gene: TRBD2
j_gene: TRBJ2-1
abundance: many
v_gene: TRBV5-4
CDR3aa: CASSTRTSGPYNEQFF
CDR3nt: TGTGCCAGCAGTACCAGGACTAGCGGCCCGTACAATGAGCAGTTCTTC

d_gene: TRBD1
j_gene: TRBJ1-5
abundance: few
v_gene: TRBV7-6
CDR3aa: CASSLGSGGDQPQHF
CDR3nt: TGTGCCAGCAGCTTGGGTTCAGGGGGGGATCAGCCCCAGCATTTT

d_gene: NA
j_gene: TRBJ1-6
abundance: many
v_gene: TRBV12-3/TRBV12-4
CDR3aa: CASSLRLTRSPLHF
CDR3nt: TGTGCCAGCAGTTTGAGACTTACGCGTTCACCCCTCCACTTT

d_gene: TRBD1
j_gene: TRBJ1-1
abundance: few
v_gene: TRBV5-1
CDR3aa: CASSLGEGAPNTEAFF
CDR3nt: TGCGCCAGCAGCTTGGGAGAGGGGGCTCCGAACACTGAAGCTTTCTTT

d_gene: TRBD2
j_gene: TRBJ2-7
abundance: NA
v_gene: TRBV2
CDR3aa: CASRVAGPYEQYF
CDR3nt: TGTGCCAGCAGGGTAGCGGGGCCCTACGAGCAGTACTTC

d_gene: NA
j_gene: TRBJ1-1
abundance: NA
v_gene: TRBV2
CDR3aa: CASNRDSGTEAFF
CDR3nt: TGTGCCAGCAACAGGGATTCGGGCACTGAAGCTTTCTTT

d_gene: TRBD1
j_gene: TRBJ1-3
abundance: many
v_gene: TRBV7-9
CDR3aa: CASSFAGTGVSRNTIYF
CDR3nt: TGTGCCAGCAGCTTTGCCGGGACAGGGGTTAGCAGAAACACCATATATTTT

d_gene: NA
j_gene: TRBJ1-2
abundance: many
v_gene: TRBV6-7
CDR3aa: CANRRKQVQPF
CDR3nt: TGTGCCAACAGACGCAAACAGGTGCAACCCTTC

d_gene: NA
j_gene: TRBJ2-7
abundance: few
v_gene: TRBV3-2
CDR3aa: CASSQPGDYEQYF
CDR3nt: TGTGCCAGCAGCCAACCCGGGGACTACGAGCAGTACTTC

d_gene: TRBD2
j_gene: TRBJ2-3
abundance: NA
v_gene: TRBV3-1
CDR3aa: CASSQGGSGTSGEQQYF
CDR3nt: TGTGCCAGCAGCCAAGGAGGATCTGGGACTAGCGGGGAACAGCAGTATTTT

d_gene: NA
j_gene: TRBJ2-1
abundance: many
v_gene: TRBV5-1
CDR3aa: CASSLFEYEQFF
CDR3nt: TGCGCCAGCAGCTTGTTTGAATATGAGCAGTTCTTC

d_gene: NA
j_gene: TRBJ1-2
abundance: many
v_gene: TRBV12-3/TRBV12-4
CDR3aa: CASSRDGFYGYTF
CDR3nt: TGTGCCAGCAGCCGGGACGGATTCTATGGCTACACCTTC

d_gene: NA
j_gene: TRBJ2-4
abundance: NA
v_gene: TRBV3-1
CDR3aa: CASSQGDIQYF
CDR3nt: TGTGCCAGCAGCCAAGGCGACATTCAGTACTTC

d_gene: NA
j_gene: TRBJ1-1
abundance: many
v_gene: TRBV7-6
CDR3aa: CASSFGRDTEAFF
CDR3nt: TGTGCCAGCAGCTTCGGGAGGGACACTGAAGCTTTCTTT

d_gene: NA
j_gene: TRBJ1-5
abundance: NA
v_gene: TRBV7-2
CDR3aa: CASSPDLQSAQHF
CDR3nt: TGTGCCAGCAGCCCGGACCTGCAATCAGCCCAGCATTTT

d_gene: NA
j_gene: TRBJ2-1
abundance: few
v_gene: TRBV5-1
CDR3aa: CASSSKTGLVYEQFF
CDR3nt: TGCGCCAGCAGCTCAAAAACCGGGCTAGTATATGAGCAGTTCTTC

d_gene: NA
j_gene: TRBJ1-6
abundance: many
v_gene: TRBV7-2
CDR3aa: CASSLATAGLSPLHF
CDR3nt: TGTGCCAGCAGCTTAGCGACAGCGGGATTGTCACCCCTCCACTTT

d_gene: NA
j_gene: TRBJ1-2
abundance: NA
v_gene: TRBV6-6
CDR3aa: CASSADTNYGYTF
CDR3nt: TGTGCCAGCAGTGCAGATACTAACTATGGCTACACCTTC

d_gene: TRBD2
j_gene: TRBJ2-1
abundance: many
v_gene: TRBV7-9
CDR3aa: CASSSRGTRSSEQFF
CDR3nt: TGTGCCAGCAGCTCGAGAGGGACTAGGTCATCCGAGCAGTTCTTC

d_gene: NA
j_gene: TRBJ1-4
abundance: few
v_gene: TRBV4-1
CDR3aa: CASSLTRERNEKLFF
CDR3nt: TGCGCCAGCAGCCTTACTAGAGAAAGAAATGAAAAACTGTTTTTT

d_gene: NA
j_gene: TRBJ2-5
abundance: many
v_gene: TRBV7-9
CDR3aa: CASSLSQGETQYF
CDR3nt: TGTGCCAGCAGCTTATCCCAGGGCGAGACCCAGTACTTC

d_gene: TRBD2
j_gene: TRBJ2-3
abundance: NA
v_gene: TRBV3-1
CDR3aa: CASSPGLATDTQYF
CDR3nt: TGTGCCAGCAGTCCGGGACTAGCAACAGATACGCAGTATTTT

d_gene: TRBD2
j_gene: TRBJ2-3
abundance: NA
v_gene: TRBV11-2
CDR3aa: CASSFSLAGFSTDTQYF
CDR3nt: TGTGCCAGCAGCTTTTCTCTAGCGGGATTCAGCACAGATACGCAGTATTTT

d_gene: NA
j_gene: TRBJ1-4
abundance: many
v_gene: TRBV12-5
CDR3aa: CASGPPGWGGLANEKLFF
CDR3nt: TGTGCTAGTGGTCCCCCCGGTTGGGGAGGGTTGGCTAATGAAAAACTGTTTTTT

d_gene: NA
j_gene: TRBJ1-1
abundance: many
v_gene: TRBV5-1
CDR3aa: CASSAAGSTEAFF
CDR3nt: TGCGCCAGCAGCGCCGCGGGGTCTACTGAAGCTTTCTTT

d_gene: NA
j_gene: TRBJ2-1
abundance: many
v_gene: TRBV2
CDR3aa: CASSESFEGRGWNEQFF
CDR3nt: TGTGCCAGCAGTGAGTCTTTTGAAGGGCGGGGATGGAATGAGCAGTTCTTC

d_gene: NA
j_gene: TRBJ1-1
abundance: few
v_gene: TRBV28
CDR3aa: CASSFRPGVFSVAFF
CDR3nt: TGTGCCAGCAGTTTTCGACCAGGGGTCTTTTCGGTAGCTTTCTTT

d_gene: NA
j_gene: TRBJ2-5
abundance: many
v_gene: TRBV9
CDR3aa: CASSVSSAGETQYF
CDR3nt: TGTGCCAGCAGCGTATCCAGCGCTGGGGAGACCCAGTACTTC

d_gene: NA
j_gene: TRBJ1-5
abundance: few
v_gene: TRBV7-8
CDR3aa: CASSPVLEQPQHF
CDR3nt: TGTGCCAGCAGCCCTGTCTTGGAGCAGCCCCAGCATTTT

d_gene: NA
j_gene: TRBJ1-1
abundance: many
v_gene: TRBV6-1
CDR3aa: CASSEGGTEAFF
CDR3nt: TGTGCCAGCAGTGAGGGGGGAACTGAAGCTTTCTTT